Below, 14 T cell receptor beta chains from the same sample are listed, as sequenced in a study of T cell responses to AZD1222 COVID-19 vaccine. Clones were sequenced by immunoSEQ multiplex PCR, and TCRdb holds only the in-frame ones, with some missing. The repertoire holds about 110,000 clones, with more than 70% as singletons. Sequenced material: peripheral blood, taken on day 0 of AZD1222 vaccination. The source is an adult in good health.

This chain uses TRBV5-1 with TRBJ1-2; a possible D gene is TRBD1 (5 bases). The CDR3 has 14 residues. The ends were cut back, 5 bases at V and 4 bases at J, with 15 bases in the middle. Germline V gene lookup returns CDR1 SGHRS and CDR2 YFSETQ. The CDR3 nucleotides are TGCGCCAGCAGAGGACAAACCCAAAGCTATGGCTACACCTTC. Protein sequence: CASRGQTQSYGYTF.

V gene TRBV28 combines with J gene TRBJ1-4; D remains ambiguous. With 3 bases removed from V and 3 bases from J, the gap between germline ends came to 8 bases. The CDR3 covers 14 residues. CDR1 and CDR2 from the germline V gene are MDHEN and SYDVKM. The DNA of the CDR3 is TGTGCCAGCAGTTTCTGGAGGGCTAATGAAAAACTGTTTTTT. Residues: CASSFWRANEKLFF. The full variable domain, with the rest looked up from reference TRBV28 and TRBJ1-4, is DVKVTQSSRYLVKRTGEKVFLECVQDMDHENMFWYRQDPGLGLRLIYFSYDVKMKEKGDIPEGYSVSREKKERFSLILESASTNQTSMYLCASSFWRANEKLFFGSGTQLSVL.

This chain joins TRBV30 and TRBJ2-5; D gene unclear. The V gene's germline CDR1 is GTSNPN and CDR2 SVGIG (reference sequence). This CDR3 is built from 12 residues. The ends were cut back, 7 bases at V and 5 bases at J, with 14 bases in the middle. The CDR3 region is CAYKLTEETQYF. DNA for the CDR3: TGTGCCTACAAGTTAACTGAGGAGACCCAGTACTTC.

CDR3 in DNA: TGTGCCAGCAGGCCTCCTGGGGGGGGACTGGGAACCATATATTTT. This sequence encodes CASRPPGGGLGTIYF. V and J are TRBV7-2 and TRBJ1-3; TRBD1 might be the D (5 bases). Per germline, CDR1 SGHTA and CDR2 FQGNSA. The CDR3 extends over 15 amino acids. Trimming cost V 6 bases and J 10 bases, with 22 bases left between them. Full variable domain (rest looked up from reference TRBV7-2 and TRBJ1-3): GAGVSQSPSNKVTEKGKDVELRCDPISGHTALYWYRQSLGQGLEFLIYFQGNSAPDKSGLPSDRFSAERTGGSVSTLTIQRTQQEDSAVYLCASRPPGGGLGTIYFGEGSWLTVV.

This chain joins TRBV11-1 and TRBJ2-1; D uncertain. Germline V gives CDR1 SGHAT, CDR2 FQDESV (reference sequence). This CDR3 region has 12 residues. Trimming shortened V by 3 bases and J by 9 bases, and 9 bases separated the two germline ends. The CDR3 DNA sequence: TGTGCCAGCAGCTTCCAGTTGGCTGAGCAGTTCTTC. It translates to CASSFQLAEQFF. Filled out from reference TRBV11-1 and TRBJ2-1, the complete variable domain reads EAEVAQSPRYKITEKSQAVAFWCDPISGHATLYWYRQILGQGPELLVQFQDESVVDDSQLPKDRFSAERLKGVDSTLKIQPAELGDSAMYLCASSFQLAEQFFGPGTRLTVL.

The chain joins TRBV5-1 to TRBJ1-2; TRBD1 matches 11 bases. The junction had 6 bases not matched to a gene; V was cut back by 5 bases and J by 3 bases. Germline V gene data show CDR1 as SGHRS and CDR2 as YFSETQ. CDR3 length: 15 amino acids. This CDR3 reads CASREGTGGHYGYTF. CDR3 sequence (DNA): TGCGCCAGCAGGGAAGGGACAGGGGGGCACTATGGCTACACCTTC.

The V call is TRBV19, the J call TRBJ2-5; D may be TRBD1 (5 bases). Germline values: CDR1 LNHDA, CDR2 SQIVND (reference sequence). This CDR3 is built from 13 residues. V was trimmed by 10 bases and J by 5 bases, leaving 17 bases between them. The CDR3 DNA reads TGTGCCACGGCCGACAGTAGCAAGGAGACCCAGTACTTC. This translates into CATADSSKETQYF.

The J gene is TRBJ1-3, the V gene TRBV6-1; the D is unclear. V was cut by 3 bases and J by 3 bases, with 15 bases left in between. The germline CDR1 and CDR2 sequences are MNHNS and SASEGT. This CDR3 spans 16 amino acids. CDR3: CASSEQVTQGGNTIYF. CDR3 in DNA: TGTGCCAGCAGTGAGCAGGTGACCCAAGGTGGAAACACCATATATTTT.

This clone was detected once. This chain uses TRBV5-4 with TRBJ1-1; TRBD1 matches at 8 bases. J lost 0 bases, V lost 2 bases, and 3 bases had no gene match. CDR3 length: 15 amino acids. Germline V gives CDR1 SGHNT, CDR2 YYREEE (reference sequence). CDR3 loop: CASSFRQGMNTEAFF. CDR3 sequence (DNA): TGTGCCAGCAGCTTCCGACAGGGGATGAACACTGAAGCTTTCTTT. Together with reference TRBV5-4 and TRBJ1-1, the CDR3 gives the full variable domain: ETGVTQSPTHLIKTRGQQVTLRCSSQSGHNTVSWYQQALGQGPQFIFQYYREEENGRGNFPPRFSGLQFPNYSSELNVNALELDDSALYLCASSFRQGMNTEAFFGQGTRLTVV.

The V and J genes are TRBV9 and TRBJ1-6; 11 bases map to TRBD1. Trimming at V came to 4 bases and at J to 8 bases, leaving 8 bases not matched to a gene. CDR1 and CDR2 from the germline V gene are SGDLS and YYNGEE. This CDR3 spans 16 amino acids. The CDR3 spells CASSISGTGGYSPLHF. The CDR3 bases are TGTGCCAGCAGCATCTCCGGGACAGGGGGTTATTCACCCCTCCACTTT.

This chain connects TRBV29-1 to TRBJ2-5, with TRBD1 matching 8 bases. Germline-derived CDR1 and CDR2 are SQVTM and ANQGSEA. This CDR3 contains 14 residues. The J segment lost 5 bases and the V segment lost 1 base, leaving 6 bases of the junction unmatched. The CDR3 DNA reads as TGCAGCGTTGAAGGTGCAGGGGGCGGGGAGACCCAGTACTTC. The encoded protein is CSVEGAGGGETQYF.

V gene TRBV11-2 combines with J gene TRBJ1-5, with 7 bases matching TRBD1. The CDR3 loop spans 17 amino acids. With V trimmed by 1 base and J by 0 bases, 6 bases remained unmatched. CDR1 is SGHAT and CDR2 is FQNNGV in the germline V gene. The CDR3 reads CASSLGDRTYSNQPQHF. As DNA, the CDR3 is TGTGCCAGCAGCTTAGGGGACAGAACTTATAGCAATCAGCCCCAGCATTTT.

The gene calls are TRBV11-2 and TRBJ2-7; D perhaps matches TRBD2 (6 bases). V lost 0 bases and J 2 bases, leaving 11 bases between the germline ends. CDR1 is SGHAT, CDR2 FQNNGV, per germline. The CDR3 length is 15 residues. CDR3 protein: CASSLDSLAPYEQYF. CDR3 DNA sequence: TGTGCCAGCAGCTTAGATTCACTAGCCCCCTACGAGCAGTACTTC.

This clone has just a few counts. V and J are TRBV5-4 and TRBJ2-6; perhaps TRBD1 as D (7 bases). The CDR3 runs 18 residues. From germline, CDR1 is SGHNT and CDR2 YYREEE (reference sequence). The V end was cut by 4 bases, the J end by 2 bases, with 19 bases between. The CDR3 DNA reads as TGTGCCAGCAGCCCCGGGCCAGGGGGGTCCCCTGGGGCCAACGTCCTGACTTTC. Encoded protein: CASSPGPGGSPGANVLTF.